The T cell receptor beta chain described here comes from a study of blood T cell repertoires in COVID-19. Trimming shortened V by 4 bases and J by 8 bases, and 15 bases separated the two germline ends. Germline assignment: CDR1 SGDLS and CDR2 YYNGEE. The CDR3 has 13 amino acids. The repertoire was sequenced with immunoSEQ multiplex PCR; TCRdb's copy has only in-frame clones and lacks some. The profile covers more than 85,000 clones, with more than 70% appearing a single time and 2.9% taken by the ten largest. This clone was detected once. The chain uses TRBV9 and TRBJ1-1, with D possibly matching TRBD1 (6 bases). The receptor was isolated from a woman of 80 years or more with acute or convalescent COVID-19. The sample taken for sequencing was peripheral blood. CDR3 protein: CASSFTGTTEAFF. DNA of the CDR3: TGTGCCAGCAGCTTTACAGGGACAACCGAAGCTTTCTTT.